This passage covers 21 T cell receptor beta chains from one sample sequenced in a study of Graves' ophthalmopathy and Graves' hyperthyroidism. Amplification of the TCR beta CDR3 regions used RNA transcripts (as template). The workflow started with a first-round RT-PCR run with HTBI primers and then moved on to a second-round multiplex PCR. TCRdb re-derived calls from the multiplex PCR reads in MiXCR, one entry per CDR3 protein. The data show about 590,000 distinct CDR3 sequences, with less than 40% seen just once and 3.5% to 5% held by the top ten. The sample comprised peripheral blood or thyroid tissue (not recorded which). Receptors were obtained from an adult man with Graves' hyperthyroidism.

The rearrangement uses TRBV29-1 and TRBJ2-5, with TRBD1 matching 8 bases. The better agreement between TRBJ2-1 and the DNA end casts doubt on the J call. Per germline, CDR1 SQVTM and CDR2 ANQGSEA. The CDR3 is 13 residues long. The CDR3 region has the DNA TGCAGCGTCAGACGGACAGGGCCTAATGAGCAGTTCTTC. Translating gives CSVRRTGPNEQFF.

The chain has TRBV10-3 and TRBJ1-4; 7 nucleotides agree with TRBD1. Looked up from germline, CDR1 is ENHRY and CDR2 is SYGVKD. V shed 5 bases and J 7 bases; nucleotides not matched to a gene: 10. There are 15 residues in the CDR3. CDR3 loop: CAISSPTGRSEKLFF. In DNA form, the CDR3 reads TGTGCCATCAGTTCCCCGACAGGGAGGAGTGAAAAACTGTTTTTT.

The CDR3 sequence: CSAINSAGNYEQYF. The DNA of the CDR3 is TGCAGTGCCATCAATAGCGCTGGAAACTACGAGCAGTACTTC. J is TRBJ2-7 and V is TRBV20-1, with D perhaps matching TRBD2 (5 bases). Germline CDR1 is DFQATT and CDR2 is SNEGSKA (reference sequence). V was cut by 6 bases and J by 3 bases, with 18 bases left in between. The CDR3 is made up of 14 amino acids.

This sequence joins TRBV15 and TRBJ2-7, with 7 bases that match TRBD2. CDR3 length equals 15 residues. The V gene's germline CDR1 is LNHNV and CDR2 YYDKDF (reference sequence). Trimming at V came to 5 bases and at J to 4 bases, leaving 11 bases not matched to a gene. CDR3 protein: CATSRTGASGYEQYF. The CDR3 DNA follows: TGTGCCACCAGCCGAACTGGGGCTAGCGGTTACGAGCAGTACTTC.

A word on this clonotype: An end of the junction does not agree with germline; a read error may underlie this. V is TRBV24-1 and J is TRBJ2-7, with TRBD2 matching 9 bases. The CDR3 has 16 amino acids. CDR1 KGHDR and CDR2 SFDVKD come from the germline V gene. The CDR3 is CPTDGGSGRGPHEQYF. CDR3 in DNA: TGTCCCACGGATGGGGGTAGCGGGAGAGGCCCCCACGAGCAGTACTTC.

This clonotype showed up many times. This chain joins TRBV12-3 or TRBV12-4 and TRBJ1-5; D is unresolved. This CDR3 contains 12 residues. The V end was cut by 7 bases, the J end by 0 bases, with 4 bases between. CDR3 sequence (DNA): TGTGCCAGCAAAAATAGCAATCAGCCCCAGCATTTT. It specifies CASKNSNQPQHF.

This clonotype was counted ten times or more. The rearrangement links TRBV20-1 to TRBJ1-2; weak D call: TRBD1 (6 bases). CDR3 length: 17 amino acids. From germline, CDR1 is DFQATT and CDR2 SNEGSKA (reference sequence). Trimming took 0 bases from V and 0 from J, leaving 17 bases between them. The CDR3 protein is CSARELKQGLPNYGYTF. The CDR3 DNA sequence: TGCAGTGCTAGAGAGCTGAAGCAGGGGCTCCCTAACTATGGCTACACCTTC.

The V call is TRBV19, the J call TRBJ1-3; D may be TRBD1 (6 bases). There are 16 residues in the CDR3. Between the trimmed V and J ends, which lost 5 bases and 2 bases, there was a span of 16 bases. Germline-derived CDR1 and CDR2 are LNHDA and SQIVND (reference sequence). DNA of the CDR3: TGTGCCAGTAGTGCCTGGACAGCTTCGGCTGGAAACACCATATATTTT. Its translation is CASSAWTASAGNTIYF.

J is TRBJ1-5 and V is TRBV7-9; D is uncertain. The CDR3 contains 14 residues. Per the germline V gene, CDR1 is SEHNR and CDR2 is FQNEAQ (reference sequence). V was shortened by 5 bases and J by 4 bases, with 12 bases between the two germline ends. The CDR3: CASSQRTLNQPQHF. The DNA of the CDR3 is TGTGCCAGCAGCCAACGAACTTTGAATCAGCCCCAGCATTTT. The full variable domain, rest sourced from reference TRBV7-9 and TRBJ1-5, is DTGVSQNPRHKITKRGQNVTFRCDPISEHNRLYWYRQTLGQGPEFLTYFQNEAQLEKSRLLSDRFSAERPKGSFSTLEIQRTEQGDSAMYLCASSQRTLNQPQHFGDGTRLSIL.

A remark on this clonotype: This may stem from a read error, because a much larger clone lies one nucleotide away. The chain combines TRBV13 with TRBJ2-7; 9 bases fit TRBD1. V was clipped by 5 bases and J by 1 base; unmatched bases: 6. Looked up from germline, CDR1 is PRHDT and CDR2 is FYEKMQ (reference sequence). The CDR3 covers 15 residues. CDR3 DNA: TGTGCCAGCAGCATGGGACAGGGTACGTCCTACGAGCAGTACTTC. This gives the protein CASSMGQGTSYEQYF.

Many counts were recorded for this clonotype. V gene TRBV19 combines with J gene TRBJ1-1, with D unresolved. The germline gives CDR1 LNHDA, CDR2 SQIVND (reference sequence). This CDR3 region has 12 residues. Trimming removed 4 bases from V and 3 bases from J, with 6 bases in between. The CDR3 spells CASSTSYTEAFF. CDR3 sequence (DNA): TGTGCCAGTAGTACATCGTACACTGAAGCTTTCTTT.

This clonotype was observed at least ten times. CDR3 residues: CSVEVGGYEQYF. In nucleotides, the CDR3 is TGCAGCGTTGAAGTGGGCGGCTACGAGCAGTACTTC. The chain joins TRBV29-1 to TRBJ2-7, with D uncertain. In germline, CDR1 is SQVTM, CDR2 ANQGSEA. CDR3 size: 12 residues. The ends were cut back, 1 base at V and 3 bases at J, with 7 bases in the middle.

The chain combines TRBV7-3 with TRBJ2-6; 8 nucleotides align to TRBD2. V shed 0 bases, J shed 6 bases, and the junction held 10 bases outside the gene matches. Germline V CDR1 and CDR2: SGHTA, FQGTGA. The CDR3 sequence is 18 residues long. The CDR3: CASSLTGSAGDSANVLTF. The DNA of the CDR3 is TGTGCCAGCAGCTTAACAGGATCAGCGGGAGATTCGGCCAACGTCCTGACTTTC.

This clonotype was recorded only once. This sequence may be a read error, since a much larger clone differs from it by one base. The chain employs TRBV12-3 or TRBV12-4 and TRBJ1-1; D is uncertain. This CDR3 region has 14 residues. DNA for the CDR3: TGTGCCACCAGTCCAGACAACCGCGGGACTGAAGCTTTCTTT. It is translated as CATSPDNRGTEAFF.

This clonotype was counted only a few times. This could be a read error, since a much larger clone is one nucleotide away. The CDR3 does not close with the conserved phenylalanine or tryptophan, likely indicating a read error. The chain carries TRBV4-1 and TRBJ1-2; 8 bases line up with TRBD1. The junction had 6 bases not matched to a gene; V was cut back by 0 bases and J by 6 bases. The length of the CDR3 is 15 residues. The V gene's germline CDR1 is MGHRA and CDR2 YSYEKL. CDR3 amino acids: CASSQDDGQGDGYTV. CDR3 bases: TGCGCCAGCAGCCAAGATGACGGACAGGGTGATGGCTACACCGTC.

This clonotype was recorded a few times. CDR3 nucleotides: TGTGCCAGCATAGGGCGGGTGGTGGACAGCAGCTCCTACGAGCAGTACTTC. Its protein product is CASIGRVVDSSSYEQYF. The chain couples TRBV2 to TRBJ2-7; perhaps TRBD1 as D (6 bases). This CDR3 contains 17 residues. Trimming shortened V by 7 bases and J by 0 bases, and 22 bases separated the two germline ends. The germline gives CDR1 SNHLY, CDR2 FYNNEI.

In its sample, this clonotype was seen a few times. The V call is TRBV7-3, the J call TRBJ2-7; the D is unclear. V was trimmed by 4 bases and J by 0 bases, leaving 10 bases between them. Germline values: CDR1 SGHTA, CDR2 FQGTGA. This CDR3 spans 14 amino acids. Here the CDR3 DNA reads TGTGCCAGCAGCTCTCTCCCCGGCTCCTACGAGCAGTACTTC. This sequence encodes CASSSLPGSYEQYF.

This clonotype occurred many times. The gene calls are TRBV7-2 and TRBJ1-1; D not resolved. CDR3 length: 15 amino acids. Germline V CDR1 and CDR2: SGHTA, FQGNSA. V lost 2 bases to trimming and J lost 4 bases, with 14 bases between them. The CDR3 nucleotides read TGTGCCAGCAGCTTATCTATTTATGTCTTCACTGAAGCTTTCTTT. Residues: CASSLSIYVFTEAFF. The entire variable domain, with the rest obtained from reference TRBV7-2 and TRBJ1-1, is as follows: GAGVSQSPSNKVTEKGKDVELRCDPISGHTALYWYRQSLGQGLEFLIYFQGNSAPDKSGLPSDRFSAERTGGSVSTLTIQRTQQEDSAVYLCASSLSIYVFTEAFFGQGTRLTVV.

This clonotype has a single count. The V gene is TRBV7-8, the J gene TRBJ2-5, with 8 nucleotides matching TRBD2. The length of the CDR3 is 16 residues. The germline CDR1 and CDR2 sequences are SGHVS and FQNEAQ. Trimming removed 4 bases from V and 2 bases from J; junction bases left unmatched: 9. The CDR3 DNA follows: TGTGCCAGCAGCTCTTCACCGGGAGGGACACAAGAGACCCAGTACTTC. This codes for CASSSSPGGTQETQYF.

The rearrangement joins TRBV5-5 to TRBJ1-3; TRBD1 agrees at 8 bases. V was clipped by 2 bases and J by 4 bases; unmatched bases: 5. CDR1 is SGHKS and CDR2 is YYEKEE in the germline V gene (reference sequence). The CDR3 is 15 residues long. CDR3 sequence reads: CASSFDTGGGNTIYF. The DNA of the CDR3 is TGTGCCAGCAGCTTCGATACAGGGGGAGGAAACACCATATATTTT.

This rearrangement joins TRBV20-1 to TRBJ2-2, with D hard to call. The CDR3 spans 15 residues. CDR1 DFQATT and CDR2 SNEGSKA come from the germline V gene (reference sequence). The V gene lost 0 bases and the J gene lost 6 bases, with 14 bases spanning the gap. The CDR3 DNA follows: TGCAGTGCTAGAGACTGGGGTCTTGTTTCCGGGGAGCTGTTTTTT. Translation gives CSARDWGLVSGELFF.